The 20 T cell receptor beta chains below come from one sample, sequenced in a study of cytomegalovirus exposure and HLA in healthy donors. PCR employed 60 Vbeta and 13 Jbeta primers. The protocol was immunoSEQ multiplex PCR, while the TCRdb copy is restricted to in-frame clones and leaves out a portion. This table has approximately 150,000 clones, 81% appearing once. Sequenced: PBMCs. The receptors stem from a woman between 18 and 29 years old in good health and CMV-seropositive.

The chain joins TRBV5-4 to TRBJ1-4; no reliable D call. Trimming left V 5 bases short and J 2 bases short, with 7 bases between. The CDR3 has 13 amino acids. Looked up from germline, CDR1 is SGHNT and CDR2 is YYREEE (reference sequence). The CDR3 DNA reads as TGTGCCAGCAGGGAGAGGACTAATGAAAAACTGTTTTTT. It codes for CASRERTNEKLFF.

This chain joins TRBV5-4 and TRBJ2-1; 10 bases align to TRBD1. This CDR3 contains 15 residues. Losses at the gene ends were 4 bases for V and 2 bases for J; bases not matched to a gene: 3. Germline V gene sequence: CDR1 SGHNT, CDR2 YYREEE (reference sequence). The CDR3 reads CASSQTGGTYNEQFF. The CDR3 coding sequence is TGTGCCAGCAGCCAGACAGGGGGCACCTACAATGAGCAGTTCTTC. The full variable domain, completed using reference TRBV5-4 and TRBJ2-1, is ETGVTQSPTHLIKTRGQQVTLRCSSQSGHNTVSWYQQALGQGPQFIFQYYREEENGRGNFPPRFSGLQFPNYSSELNVNALELDDSALYLCASSQTGGTYNEQFFGPGTRLTVL.

The rearrangement joins TRBV6-4 to TRBJ1-6; TRBD1 agrees at 8 bases. The CDR3 extends over 14 amino acids. The V and J ends lost 3 bases and 8 bases, in that order; junction bases with no gene match: 3. The germline V gene encodes CDR1 MRHNA and CDR2 SNTAGT. This CDR3 is CASSEVRGHSPLHF. The CDR3 region has the DNA TGTGCCAGCAGTGAGGTCAGGGGGCATTCACCCCTCCACTTT.

The rearrangement uses TRBV5-8 and TRBJ1-2; perhaps TRBD1 as D (6 bases). Trimming shortened V by 3 bases and J by 4 bases, and 25 bases separated the two germline ends. CDR1 is SGHTS and CDR2 is YDEGEE in the germline V gene. This CDR3 comprises 18 residues. The CDR3 nucleotides are TGTGCCAGCAGCTATGCAGTGACAGGTTGGAATTGGACCTATGGCTACACCTTC. It translates to CASSYAVTGWNWTYGYTF.

The chain is built from TRBV5-8 and TRBJ1-2; unclear D gene. This CDR3 comprises 15 residues. Per the germline V gene, CDR1 is SGHTS and CDR2 is YDEGEE. The germline V and J ends were trimmed by 5 bases and 2 bases, with 16 bases remaining between them. CDR3 sequence reads: CASSRDPLNNYGYTF. DNA of the CDR3: TGTGCCAGCAGTCGCGACCCACTAAACAACTATGGCTACACCTTC.

The J gene is TRBJ1-2, the V gene TRBV4-2; 7 bases match TRBD1. Germline CDR1 reads LGHNA; CDR2 reads YNFKEQ. The CDR3 runs 15 residues. V dropped 4 bases and J dropped 9; count of bases not matched to a gene: 14. In DNA, the CDR3 is TGTGCCAGCAGCCGCTGGGAGGAAGCAGGGGGGAGCTACACCTTC. It yields the protein CASSRWEEAGGSYTF.

In this sample, this clone turned up once. The rearrangement uses TRBV9 and TRBJ2-1; 10 nucleotides agree with TRBD2. The CDR3 runs to 15 residues. CDR1 and CDR2 (germline): SGDLS, YYNGEE. Germline trimming cut 4 bases from V and 9 bases from J; bases unmatched to any gene: 10. The CDR3 DNA follows: TGTGCCAGCAGCCTTGAGAGCGGGGGGGCACGTGAGCAGTTCTTC. Translation: CASSLESGGAREQFF.

A single count supports this clone. The chain is built from TRBV7-8 and TRBJ1-5; 7 bases fit TRBD1. CDR1 is SGHVS and CDR2 is FQNEAQ in the germline V gene. The CDR3 sequence is 15 residues long. V trimming: 5 bases; J trimming: 4 bases; junction bases outside the gene matches: 8. In DNA form, the CDR3 reads TGTGCCAGCAGCCCGGGGACAGACATTAATCAGCCCCAGCATTTT. As protein: CASSPGTDINQPQHF.

V is TRBV27 and J is TRBJ1-1; 7 bases fit TRBD1. CDR3 length: 17 residues. Trimming cost V 3 bases and J 0 bases; bases outside gene matches: 10. From germline, CDR1 is MNHEY and CDR2 SMNVEV (reference sequence). CDR3 in DNA: TGTGCCAGCAGTTTCCCACCTACGACAGGGATGAACACTGAAGCTTTCTTT. Protein: CASSFPPTTGMNTEAFF.

The V call is TRBV4-1, the J call TRBJ2-3, with 14 bases fitting TRBD2. This CDR3 spans 17 amino acids. Germline V gene data show CDR1 as MGHRA and CDR2 as YSYEKL. Germline trimming cut 4 bases from V and 2 bases from J; bases unmatched to any gene: 5. For the CDR3, the DNA is TGCGCCAGCAGCCTACGACTAGCGGGGGGGCTCACAGATACGCAGTATTTT. Encoded protein: CASSLRLAGGLTDTQYF.

The chain couples TRBV7-2 to TRBJ1-1; no reliable D call. The CDR3 is 13 amino acids. V was clipped by 7 bases and J by 7 bases, with 16 bases between them. Germline V gives CDR1 SGHTA, CDR2 FQGNSA. The CDR3, as DNA: TGTGCCAGCAACAAAATGGTCGGACTTGAAGCTTTCTTT. Translating it yields CASNKMVGLEAFF. Looking up the rest from reference TRBV7-2 and TRBJ1-1 gives the full variable domain: GAGVSQSPSNKVTEKGKDVELRCDPISGHTALYWYRQSLGQGLEFLIYFQGNSAPDKSGLPSDRFSAERTGGSVSTLTIQRTQQEDSAVYLCASNKMVGLEAFFGQGTRLTVV.

The rearrangement uses TRBV28 and TRBJ1-5; a possible D gene is TRBD1 (6 bases). The CDR3 runs 18 residues. Germline V gene data show CDR1 as MDHEN and CDR2 as SYDVKM. V dropped 1 base and J dropped 0 bases, with 16 bases sitting between them. The CDR3 DNA reads TGTGCCAGCAGTTTATTGGGGGGGCGAAAATATAGCAATCAGCCCCAGCATTTT. Translation gives CASSLLGGRKYSNQPQHF.

J is TRBJ1-4 and V is TRBV19; TRBD1 agrees at 9 bases. This CDR3 region has 15 residues. Unmatched junction bases numbered 9, after V lost 5 bases and J lost 8 bases. Germline values: CDR1 LNHDA, CDR2 SQIVND (reference sequence). The CDR3 DNA sequence: TGTGCCAGTAGTCCCCGGGACAGGGCCGGGGAAAAACTGTTTTTT. It specifies CASSPRDRAGEKLFF.

The chain combines TRBV5-6 with TRBJ2-2, with D hard to call. Germline V lookup: CDR1 SGHDT, CDR2 YYEEEE. This CDR3 has 17 amino acids. V shed 1 base and J shed 6 bases, with 19 bases lying between them. The DNA of the CDR3 is TGTGCCAGCAGCTTGTTTGATTCCAGAAGTATCGCCGGGGAGCTGTTTTTT. This sequence encodes CASSLFDSRSIAGELFF.

This chain links TRBV25-1 with TRBJ1-2; D is perhaps TRBD1 (5 bases). CDR1 MGHDK and CDR2 SYGVNS come from the germline V gene. The CDR3 has 14 amino acids. V was cut by 6 bases and J by 4 bases, with 15 bases left in between. The CDR3 region is CASSWGRVTYGYTF. The CDR3 coding sequence is TGTGCCAGCAGCTGGGGCAGGGTGACCTATGGCTACACCTTC.

The gene calls are TRBV15 and TRBJ2-5, with TRBD2 identical over 7 bases. Germline CDR1 reads LNHNV; CDR2 reads YYDKDF (reference sequence). The CDR3 is made up of 16 amino acids. V trimming: 0 bases; J trimming: 4 bases; junction bases outside the gene matches: 8. CDR3 nucleotide sequence: TGTGCCACCAGCAGAGATGGCCAGGGAGGGAGAGAGACCCAGTACTTC. It is translated as CATSRDGQGGRETQYF.

CDR3 region: CASSGTAIGNTIYF. CDR3 in DNA: TGTGCCAGCAGTGGGACAGCTATTGGAAACACCATATATTTT. The genes are TRBV28 and TRBJ1-3; TRBD1 matches 7 bases. With V trimmed by 5 bases and J by 3 bases, 4 bases remained unmatched. CDR1 and CDR2 from the germline V gene are MDHEN and SYDVKM. The CDR3 consists of 14 residues.

The chain carries TRBV6-6 and TRBJ1-1; 7 positions agree with TRBD1. V was clipped by 1 base and J by 1 base; unmatched bases: 6. Germline-derived CDR1 and CDR2 are MNHNY and SVGAGI (reference sequence). This CDR3 spans 16 amino acids. In DNA, the CDR3 is TGTGCCAGCAGTTACTTAGGTACAGGGGAGAACACTGAAGCTTTCTTT. Protein: CASSYLGTGENTEAFF.

This clone was picked up a small number of times. The chain combines TRBV12-2 with TRBJ1-2; TRBD1 is taken as the D call from the table, unchecked against the DNA. TRBV12-2 is tagged as a pseudogene. The CDR3 covers 14 residues. The CDR3 DNA sequence: TGTGCAAGTCGCCCGGACAGGGTGGCGACTGGCTACACCTTC. This codes for CASRPDRVATGYTF.

This clone was found once. V and J are TRBV18 and TRBJ1-1; weak D call: TRBD1 (5 bases). Germline V CDR1 and CDR2: KGHSH, LQKENI. The CDR3 contains 14 residues. Deletions cut 2 bases from V and 7 bases from J, with 14 bases between. The CDR3, as DNA: TGTGCCAGCTCACCAATCACAGGCAACGATGAAGCTTTCTTT. Protein: CASSPITGNDEAFF.